This entry features one TCR beta chain sequence. In the original processing: Reference gene primer amplification in the assay estimated nucleated cell counts. Produced via immunoSEQ multiplex PCR; TCRdb's table is partial and in-frame only. D and trimming come from the DNA, and the V and J calls and clone size come from that table. The table has about 300,000 clones, approximately 83% seen once. The record originates from a study of blood T cell repertoires in COVID-19. Study-level information: Samples taken during acute and convalescent COVID-19 were collected in the United States, Italy and Spain. Sources were T cells, B-cell-depleted T cells, or PBMCs; the material itself was cDNA or gDNA.

Individuals aged roughly 18 to 95 years were recruited from about two dozen US areas. Input material: PBMCs or T cells enriched from blood (not recorded which). This clonotype was sampled from a man in his thirties or forties who had recovered from COVID-19.

CDR3 sequence reads: CASSNRLASTDTQYF. CDR3 DNA: TGCGCCAGCAGCAATAGACTAGCGAGCACAGATACGCAGTATTTT. The genes are TRBV4-1 and TRBJ2-3; TRBD2 matches 8 bases. Germline CDR1 is MGHRA and CDR2 is YSYEKL. The CDR3 sequence is 15 residues long. The ends lost 5 bases at V and 0 bases at J; junction bases unmatched: 4.